The text below deals with one T cell receptor (beta chain). This specimen comes from a study of blood T cell repertoires in COVID-19. Study-wide background: The United States, Italy and Spain were the sources of the acute and convalescent COVID-19 samples.

The authors' processing: Amplification from reference gene primers served as the basis for estimated nucleated cell counts. Profiling relied on immunoSEQ multiplex PCR, and the TCRdb table lists in-frame clones only, not all of them. The V and J calls and clone size come from that table; D and trimming were worked out from the DNA. The sample lists 200,000 or so clones, 92% occurring once. Trimming cost V 4 bases and J 0 bases, with 3 bases left between them. The CDR3 loop spans 13 amino acids. Germline values: CDR1 SNHLY, CDR2 FYNNEI. One Seattle source followed patients from active infection through their disease course.

Sequences were obtained from peripheral blood. The chain recombines TRBV2 with TRBJ2-2; D is ambiguous. The TCR comes from a man aged 55 to 70 with COVID-19, enrolled during active disease. The CDR3 sequence: CASSVTNTGELFF. CDR3 in DNA: TGTGCCAGCAGTGTCACGAACACCGGGGAGCTGTTTTTT.